The rows below give T cell receptor beta chains drawn from one sample of a study of blood T cells in healthy people across ages. TCRdb re-derived calls from the 5' RACE reads in MiXCR, one entry per CDR3 protein. The sample yields 550,000 to 700,000 distinct CDR3 sequences, approximately 30% seen once. The sequencing sample was made of blood. The receptors originated from a woman between 70 and 85 years old in good health. The CDR3 runs from the conserved cysteine through the conserved F or W. D genes are given only for firm matches. Size is omitted from some rows. Given values are once, few, many or a class for expanded clones.

D | size | J | V | DNA | CDR3
. | few | TRBJ2-1 | TRBV7-3 | TGTGCCAGCAGCTCAGCCGGATTTTACAATGAGCAGTTCTTC | CASSSAGFYNEQFF
. | few | TRBJ1-1 | TRBV5-6 | TGTGCCAGCAGCTTGCGTCAGGCCGCAGGGTCGGAAGCTTTCTTT | CASSLRQAAGSEAFF
TRBD1 | many | TRBJ2-5 | TRBV29-1 | TGCAGCTTACGACAGGGGGCTGAGACCCAGTACTTC | CSLRQGAETQYF
. | . | TRBJ2-5 | TRBV21-1 | TGTGCCAGCAGCAAAGCTGGTCCCTGGGAGGAGACCCAGTACTTC | CASSKAGPWEETQYF
TRBD1 | few | TRBJ1-2 | TRBV9 | TGTGCCAGCAGCCCTTCGATGGGACAGACTAACTATGGCTACACCTTC | CASSPSMGQTNYGYTF
TRBD2 | . | TRBJ2-5 | TRBV20-1 | TGCAGTGCTAAACGAGCGGGGGCCGTGGGGCGAGAGACCCAGTACTTC | CSAKRAGAVGRETQYF
TRBD1 | many | TRBJ1-4 | TRBV5-1 | TGCGCCAGCACCAGCGGGACAGCTAATGAAAAACTGTTTTTT | CASTSGTANEKLFF
. | few | TRBJ1-2 | TRBV29-1 | TGCAGCGTTGACTTGGTGGGTAAGGACTATGGCTACACCTTC | CSVDLVGKDYGYTF
. | . | TRBJ2-7 | TRBV7-2 | TGTGCCAGCAGCTCGACAAGGCCCTACGAGCAGTACTTC | CASSSTRPYEQYF
TRBD1 | few | TRBJ2-1 | TRBV5-5 | TGTGCCAGCAGCCGACAGGGTCTGGGCTCCTACAATGAGCGGTTCTTC | CASSRQGLGSYNERFF
TRBD2 | . | TRBJ2-5 | TRBV4-3 | TGCGCCAGCAGCCCTATCATTGGGACTAGCGGAGAGACCCAGTACTTC | CASSPIIGTSGETQYF
TRBD2 | many | TRBJ2-5 | TRBV7-7 | TGTGCCAGCAGCTTAATGGGGGGGCAAGAGACCCAGTACTTC | CASSLMGGQETQYF
TRBD2 | few | TRBJ2-4 | TRBV6-6 | TGTGCCAGCAGGGGACTAGCGGGGGATCCCCTAAACATTCAGTACTTC | CASRGLAGDPLNIQYF
. | . | TRBJ1-2 | TRBV5-6 | TGTGCCAGCAGCTTGTCGGGGCCGGGGCAGGTCTACCGTCAACTAGTAGCTAACTATGGCTACACCTTC | CASSLSGPGQVYRQLVANYGYTF
. | few | TRBJ2-3 | TRBV2 | TGTGCCAGCAGTGAAGCGCTTCTGGGAGGTACGCAGTATTTT | CASSEALLGGTQYF
. | many | TRBJ2-7 | TRBV7-9 | TGTGCCAGCTCACTGTCCGGGTCTTCCTACGAGCAGTACTTC | CASSLSGSSYEQYF
. | . | TRBJ1-1 | TRBV20-1 | TGCAGTGCTACTCCTGGGACGACTGAAGCTTTCTTT | CSATPGTTEAFF
. | . | TRBJ2-1 | TRBV6-1 | TGTGCCAGTGTGGACCTAAGTGGGGTAAAAGGCAATGAGCAGTTCTTC | CASVDLSGVKGNEQFF
. | few | TRBJ2-5 | TRBV30 | TGTGCCTGGAGTGGGCGACAACGGGAGACCCAGTACTTC | CAWSGRQRETQYF
TRBD2 | few | TRBJ2-7 | TRBV5-1 | TGCGCCAGCAGCTGGGAGGGAGCGGGCTACGAGCAGTACTTC | CASSWEGAGYEQYF
. | . | TRBJ2-1 | TRBV7-7 | TGTGCTAGCAGCCAAGGCGGCGGAAGAGAGCAGTTCTTC | CASSQGGGREQFF
. | . | TRBJ1-5 | TRBV12-3/TRBV12-4 | TGTGCCAGCAGTTTAGGGAAGGGGAGAAATCAGCCCCAGCATTTT | CASSLGKGRNQPQHF
. | . | TRBJ2-5 | TRBV29-1 | TGCAGCGTTAATCTGGGGGGCAGCCAAGAGACCCAGTACTTC | CSVNLGGSQETQYF
TRBD1 | . | TRBJ1-1 | TRBV7-2 | TGTGCCAGCAGCTTGAGGACAGGGGGCACTGAAGCTTTCTTT | CASSLRTGGTEAFF
TRBD2 | . | TRBJ2-7 | TRBV20-1 | TGCAGTGCTCGCTTAGCGGGGGGGTATTACGAGCAGTACTTC | CSARLAGGYYEQYF
TRBD1 | . | TRBJ1-1 | TRBV10-3 | TGTGCCACAAGACAGGGGGTCGACACTGAAGCTTTCTTT | CATRQGVDTEAFF
TRBD2 | . | TRBJ2-5 | TRBV20-1 | TGCAGTGCTAGTAACCGGGGGGGCCAAGAGACCCAGTACTTC | CSASNRGGQETQYF
. | . | TRBJ2-1 | TRBV29-1 | TGCAGCGTTGCCTCGGGAGTCGGGTCCTACAATGAGCAGTTCTTC | CSVASGVGSYNEQFF
. | few | TRBJ1-4 | TRBV20-1 | TGCAGTGCTAGAGATCAAGGTGAAAAACTGTTTTTT | CSARDQGEKLFF
TRBD1 | . | TRBJ1-2 | TRBV6-4 | TGTGCCAGCAGTGACTCGACAGGGGGCGGCTACACCTTC | CASSDSTGGGYTF
. | few | TRBJ2-4 | TRBV20-1 | TGCAGTGCTAGGGGCAGGGGTGACATTCAGTACTTC | CSARGRGDIQYF
. | . | TRBJ1-6 | TRBV5-6 | TGTGCCAGCAGCTTGATGGGTGCCCCCCTCCACTTT | CASSLMGAPLHF
. | few | TRBJ2-7 | TRBV15 | TGTGCCACCAGCAGAGGGGCAGGGCGCTCCTACGAGCAGTACTTC | CATSRGAGRSYEQYF
TRBD1 | few | TRBJ1-2 | TRBV7-2 | TGTGCCAGCAGCTTAGAGGGCCAGGGGGCTAACTATGGCTACACCTTC | CASSLEGQGANYGYTF
TRBD2 | few | TRBJ2-1 | TRBV20-1 | TGCAGTGCTGCACGCCCCCTGGCTAGCGGGGGGGCCGGCGCCTACAATGAGCAGTTCTTC | CSAARPLASGGAGAYNEQFF
. | once | TRBJ2-4 | TRBV6-5 | TGTGCCAGCAGTCGACTCCGGGACACCAAAAACATTCTGTACTTC | CASSRLRDTKNILYF
TRBD2 | few | TRBJ2-1 | TRBV5-1 | TGCGCCAGCAGCACTAGCGGGGGGGCCTACAATGAGCAGTTCTTC | CASSTSGGAYNEQFF
TRBD2 | few | TRBJ2-5 | TRBV20-1 | TGCAGTGCTTCAAGCGGGGGGTTCAAAGAGACCCAGTACTTC | CSASSGGFKETQYF
TRBD2 | few | TRBJ2-3 | TRBV4-2 | TGTGCCAGCAGCCAAAGTAGCGGGGGGGCAACAGATACGCAGTATTTT | CASSQSSGGATDTQYF